This T cell receptor beta chain was documented in a study of T cell responses to AZD1222 COVID-19 vaccine. Only in-frame clones appear in the TCRdb table, and some are missing; sequencing was by immunoSEQ multiplex PCR. The sample carries approximately 120,000 clones, nearly 90% recorded once. The germline V gene has CDR1 LNHDA and CDR2 SQIVND (reference sequence). The CDR3 totals 15 residues. Trimming cost V 7 bases and J 2 bases; bases outside gene matches: 8. The sequence was collected from an adult in good health. This rearrangement joins TRBV19 to TRBJ1-5; 7 bases line up with TRBD1. The sequencing here drew on peripheral blood, taken on day 0 of MenACWY control vaccination. CDR3: CASTEYRGGNQPQHF. For the CDR3, the DNA is TGTGCCAGTACCGAATACAGGGGAGGCAATCAGCCCCAGCATTTT.